These 22 T cell receptor beta chains were sequenced from one sample in a study of Ad26.COV2.S vaccination and SARS-CoV-2 variants. Treatment given: approximately 18 received Ad26.COV2.S at low or high dose, single or two shots; 5 received placebo; per-sample allocation not given. The study sampled participants on day 63 after the first vaccine or placebo injection. Data came from immunoSEQ multiplex PCR; TCRdb stores just in-frame clones and leaves some out. The sample yields roughly 450,000 clones, 90% seen once. The input for sequencing was peripheral blood, taken in a trial of Ad26.COV2.S vaccine versus placebo. Receptor source: a person between 18 and 59 years old who received the Ad26.COV2.S COVID-19 vaccine or a placebo.

The V call is TRBV7-2, the J call TRBJ2-2; 9 nucleotides align to TRBD2. Germline V gives CDR1 SGHTA, CDR2 FQGNSA. The CDR3 sequence is 15 residues long. The J segment lost 7 bases and the V segment lost 5 bases, leaving 8 bases of the junction unmatched. The CDR3, as DNA: TGTGCCAGCAGCCTAAGGACTAGCGAAGGCGGGGAGCTGTTTTTT. Residues: CASSLRTSEGGELFF.

The chain employs TRBV12-5 and TRBJ1-5, with unresolved D. Deletions cut 2 bases from V and 4 bases from J, with 27 bases between. From germline, CDR1 is LGHNT and CDR2 FRNRAP. The CDR3 covers 20 residues. CDR3 in amino acids: CASGLFLGYSNSGVNQPQHF. The CDR3, as DNA: TGTGCTAGTGGTTTGTTCTTGGGATATAGCAATTCGGGCGTGAATCAGCCCCAGCATTTT.

This chain links TRBV2 with TRBJ2-5; 7 bases fit TRBD2. Per germline, CDR1 SNHLY and CDR2 FYNNEI. This CDR3 spans 13 amino acids. Trimming cost V 8 bases and J 4 bases; bases outside gene matches: 7. DNA of the CDR3: TGTGCCAGCCACGCGGGAGTCGGAGAGACCCAGTACTTC. It codes for CASHAGVGETQYF. The full variable domain, in which reference TRBV2 and TRBJ2-5 provide the parts outside the CDR3, is EPEVTQTPSHQVTQMGQEVILRCVPISNHLYFYWYRQILGQKVEFLVSFYNNEISEKSEIFDDQFSVERPDGSNFTLKIRSTKLEDSAMYFCASHAGVGETQYFGPGTRLLVL.

The gene calls are TRBV4-1 and TRBJ1-1; 11 nucleotides align to TRBD1. V lost 1 base to trimming and J lost 6 bases; unmatched junction nucleotides: 7. Germline values: CDR1 MGHRA, CDR2 YSYEKL. This CDR3 has 16 residues. Here the CDR3 reads CASSQGLGQGASEAFF. The CDR3, as DNA: TGCGCCAGCAGCCAAGGCCTCGGACAGGGGGCTTCTGAAGCTTTCTTT.

The J gene is TRBJ2-5, the V gene TRBV7-2; a possible D gene is TRBD2 (5 bases). The CDR3 sequence is 13 residues long. Trimming left V 3 bases short and J 5 bases short, with 10 bases between. The germline gives CDR1 SGHTA, CDR2 FQGNSA. This chain's CDR3 is CASSFEGWETQYF. CDR3 coding DNA: TGTGCCAGCAGCTTTGAGGGATGGGAGACCCAGTACTTC. Based on the CDR3 plus reference TRBV7-2 and TRBJ2-5, the full variable domain is GAGVSQSPSNKVTEKGKDVELRCDPISGHTALYWYRQSLGQGLEFLIYFQGNSAPDKSGLPSDRFSAERTGGSVSTLTIQRTQQEDSAVYLCASSFEGWETQYFGPGTRLLVL.

The chain uses TRBV27 and TRBJ1-2, with D unclear. This CDR3 contains 12 residues. Trimming shortened V by 6 bases and J by 8 bases, and 13 bases separated the two germline ends. The germline V gene encodes CDR1 MNHEY and CDR2 SMNVEV (reference sequence). CDR3 loop: CASRVGRYGYTF. The CDR3, as DNA: TGTGCCAGCAGAGTTGGCCGTTACGGCTACACCTTC.

The J gene is TRBJ2-3, the V gene TRBV7-8, with D uncertain. With 2 bases removed from V and 2 bases from J, the gap between germline ends came to 11 bases. Germline loops: CDR1 SGHVS, CDR2 FQNEAQ. This CDR3 contains 15 residues. Here the CDR3 DNA reads TGTGCCAGCAGCTTACCGGCAGGAAACACAGATACGCAGTATTTT. Encoded protein: CASSLPAGNTDTQYF.

V gene TRBV13 combines with J gene TRBJ2-3; D uncertain. Trimming left V 6 bases short and J 4 bases short, with 8 bases between. The CDR3 covers 12 residues. CDR1 PRHDT and CDR2 FYEKMQ come from the germline V gene (reference sequence). CDR3 DNA sequence: TGTGCCAGCAGGTTGGCTTCAGATACGCAGTATTTT. Translation gives CASRLASDTQYF.

The CDR3 bases are TGTGCCATCAGTGAGGCGGGACTAGCGGACTTCTACAATGAGCAGTTCTTC. As protein: CAISEAGLADFYNEQFF. The V gene is TRBV10-3, the J gene TRBJ2-1; 11 bases are shared with TRBD2. In germline, CDR1 is ENHRY, CDR2 SYGVKD. V dropped 2 bases and J dropped 3; count of bases not matched to a gene: 6. The CDR3 length is 17 residues.

Only one count was recorded for this clone. The chain employs TRBV7-9 and TRBJ2-5, with 9 bases identical to TRBD1. The CDR3 covers 15 residues. Trimming at V came to 3 bases and at J to 5 bases, leaving 7 bases not matched to a gene. Germline values: CDR1 SEHNR, CDR2 FQNEAQ (reference sequence). CDR3 sequence: CASSFPWTGDETQYF. The DNA of the CDR3 is TGTGCCAGCAGCTTTCCTTGGACAGGGGATGAGACCCAGTACTTC.

The V and J genes are TRBV7-6 and TRBJ2-7, with 9 bases that match TRBD2. V dropped 4 bases and J dropped 4; count of bases not matched to a gene: 5. Germline lookup yields CDR1 SGHVS and CDR2 FNYEAQ. The CDR3 is 14 amino acids. The CDR3 reads CASSSVAGAYEQYF. The CDR3 nucleotides read TGTGCCAGCAGCTCTGTAGCGGGAGCGTACGAGCAGTACTTC.

In this sample, this clone turned up once. The genes are TRBV5-4 and TRBJ2-5, with 8 bases aligning to TRBD2. From germline, CDR1 is SGHNT and CDR2 YYREEE (reference sequence). The CDR3 is 16 amino acids. Germline trimming cut 3 bases from V and 2 bases from J; bases unmatched to any gene: 9. CDR3: CASSSGTSGAQETQYF. In nucleotides, the CDR3 is TGTGCCAGCAGCTCGGGAACTAGCGGAGCACAAGAGACCCAGTACTTC. Supplemented by reference TRBV5-4 and TRBJ2-5, the full variable domain reads ETGVTQSPTHLIKTRGQQVTLRCSSQSGHNTVSWYQQALGQGPQFIFQYYREEENGRGNFPPRFSGLQFPNYSSELNVNALELDDSALYLCASSSGTSGAQETQYFGPGTRLLVL.

The J gene is TRBJ2-3, the V gene TRBV5-4; the match to TRBD2 covers 9 bases. Per the germline V gene, CDR1 is SGHNT and CDR2 is YYREEE (reference sequence). This CDR3 region has 15 residues. With V trimmed by 7 bases and J by 4 bases, 10 bases remained unmatched. The CDR3, as DNA: TGTGCCAGCTTTGCAGCGGGAGGTGGACCAGATACGCAGTATTTT. Translating gives CASFAAGGGPDTQYF.

This clone was picked up a small number of times. The J gene is TRBJ2-2, the V gene TRBV18, with TRBD2 matching 9 bases. This CDR3 has 17 residues. Per the germline V gene, CDR1 is KGHSH and CDR2 is LQKENI. Unmatched junction bases numbered 4, after V lost 2 bases and J lost 0 bases. Written as DNA, the CDR3 is TGTGCCAGCTCACCAGTACTAGCGGGCTCGAACACCGGGGAGCTGTTTTTT. Translated, it gives CASSPVLAGSNTGELFF.

The gene calls are TRBV10-3 and TRBJ2-4; maybe TRBD2 (5 bases). In germline, CDR1 is ENHRY, CDR2 SYGVKD. V lost 4 bases to trimming and J lost 3 bases, with 7 bases between them. CDR3 length: 13 amino acids. In nucleotides, the CDR3 is TGTGCCATCAGTGGCGGAGGCAAAAACATTCAGTACTTC. This sequence encodes CAISGGGKNIQYF.

The chain carries TRBV27 and TRBJ1-1; tentatively, D is TRBD1 (5 bases). The germline V and J ends were trimmed by 2 bases and 3 bases, with 10 bases remaining between them. Germline V gene sequence: CDR1 MNHEY, CDR2 SMNVEV (reference sequence). This CDR3 comprises 14 residues. The CDR3 spells CASSLGHPYTEAFF. As DNA, the CDR3 is TGTGCCAGCAGTTTAGGACACCCATACACTGAAGCTTTCTTT.

The chain couples TRBV2 to TRBJ2-3, with a weak D call TRBD2 (6 bases). The V end was cut by 2 bases, the J end by 6 bases, with 6 bases between. Germline CDR1 is SNHLY and CDR2 is FYNNEI. The CDR3 loop spans 12 amino acids. This CDR3 reads CASSELADTQYF. Here the CDR3 DNA reads TGTGCCAGCAGTGAACTAGCGGATACGCAGTATTTT.

The rearrangement links TRBV7-2 to TRBJ1-2; TRBD1 aligns across 9 bases. Germline lookup yields CDR1 SGHTA and CDR2 FQGNSA. This CDR3 has 15 amino acids. The trim removed 1 base at V and 4 bases at J, leaving 4 bases unmatched. CDR3: CASSLGDRVAYGYTF. The CDR3, as DNA: TGTGCCAGCAGCTTAGGGGACAGGGTGGCCTATGGCTACACCTTC.

V is TRBV12-3 or TRBV12-4 and J is TRBJ1-3, with 7 bases fitting TRBD1. The CDR3 sequence is 13 residues long. The V gene end was trimmed by 8 bases and the J gene end by 5 bases; junction bases not matched to a gene: 6. CDR3 sequence (DNA): TGTGCCAGCGTAGGGACAGTAAGAAACACCATATATTTT. Amino acids: CASVGTVRNTIYF.

V usage is TRBV5-1 and J usage is TRBJ2-7; 9 bases are a match to TRBD1. The germline V gene has CDR1 SGHRS and CDR2 YFSETQ. CDR3 length: 15 residues. V trimming: 3 bases; J trimming: 4 bases; junction bases outside the gene matches: 8. The CDR3 loop is CASSSPGQGVYEQYF. The CDR3 DNA sequence: TGCGCCAGCAGCTCTCCGGGACAGGGAGTATACGAGCAGTACTTC.

The rearrangement uses TRBV6-2 or TRBV6-3 and TRBJ2-2, with 8 bases identical to TRBD2. Germline CDR1 is MNHEY and CDR2 is SVGEGT. J gave up 7 bases and V 0 bases, and 7 bases lay outside the gene matches. The CDR3 consists of 16 residues. As DNA, the CDR3 is TGTGCCAGCAGTTACTCTTCGGGAGGGCCCGTCGGGGAGCTGTTTTTT. Amino acid sequence: CASSYSSGGPVGELFF.

The J gene is TRBJ1-3, the V gene TRBV9, with D unclear. Looked up from germline, CDR1 is SGDLS and CDR2 is YYNGEE. The V end lost 0 bases, the J end lost 0 bases, and 10 bases lay between the germline ends. This CDR3 is built from 16 residues. CDR3 amino acids: CASSVDGLSSGNTIYF. Written as DNA, the CDR3 is TGTGCCAGCAGCGTAGATGGCCTTAGCTCTGGAAACACCATATATTTT.